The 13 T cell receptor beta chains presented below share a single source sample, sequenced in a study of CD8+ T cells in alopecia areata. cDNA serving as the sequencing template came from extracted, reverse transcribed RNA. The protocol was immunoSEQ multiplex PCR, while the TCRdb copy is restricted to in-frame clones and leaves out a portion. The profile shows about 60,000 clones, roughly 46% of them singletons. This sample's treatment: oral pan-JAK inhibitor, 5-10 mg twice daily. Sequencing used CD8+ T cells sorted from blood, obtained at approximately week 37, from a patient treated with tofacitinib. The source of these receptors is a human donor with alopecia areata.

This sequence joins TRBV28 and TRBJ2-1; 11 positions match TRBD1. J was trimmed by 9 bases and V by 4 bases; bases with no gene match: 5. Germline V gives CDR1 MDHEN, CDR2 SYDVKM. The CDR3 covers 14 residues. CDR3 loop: CASSSGQGVFEQFF. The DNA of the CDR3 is TGTGCCAGCAGTTCGGGACAGGGGGTATTTGAGCAGTTCTTC.

The CDR3 sequence is CASSTGTGGTQYF. DNA for the CDR3: TGTGCCAGCAGTACAGGGACAGGGGGGACCCAGTACTTC. The rearrangement uses TRBV2 and TRBJ2-5; 11 bases are shared with TRBD1. The trim removed 5 bases at V and 7 bases at J, leaving 3 bases unmatched. Germline V gene lookup returns CDR1 SNHLY and CDR2 FYNNEI. This CDR3 is built from 13 residues.

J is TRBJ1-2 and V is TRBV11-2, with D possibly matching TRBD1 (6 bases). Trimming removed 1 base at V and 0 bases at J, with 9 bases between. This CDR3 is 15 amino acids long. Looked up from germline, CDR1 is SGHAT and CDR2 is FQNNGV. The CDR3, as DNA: TGTGCCAGCAGCTTAGGAGGGGGGCCTAACTATGGCTACACCTTC. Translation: CASSLGGGPNYGYTF. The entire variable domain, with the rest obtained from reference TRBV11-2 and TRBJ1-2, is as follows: EAGVAQSPRYKIIEKRQSVAFWCNPISGHATLYWYQQILGQGPKLLIQFQNNGVVDDSQLPKDRFSAERLKGVDSTLKIQPAKLEDSAVYLCASSLGGGPNYGYTFGSGTRLTVV.

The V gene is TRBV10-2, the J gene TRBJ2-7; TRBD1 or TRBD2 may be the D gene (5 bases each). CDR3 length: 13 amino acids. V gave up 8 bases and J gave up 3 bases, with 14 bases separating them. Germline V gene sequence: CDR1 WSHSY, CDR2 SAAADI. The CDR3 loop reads CASGRDGFYEQYF. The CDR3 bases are TGCGCCAGCGGCCGGGACGGTTTCTACGAGCAGTACTTC.

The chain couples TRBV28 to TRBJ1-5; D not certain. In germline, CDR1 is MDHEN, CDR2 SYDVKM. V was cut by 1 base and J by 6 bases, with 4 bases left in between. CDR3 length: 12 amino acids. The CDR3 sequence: CASSLFAQPQHF. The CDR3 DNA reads TGTGCCAGCAGTTTATTTGCTCAGCCCCAGCATTTT.

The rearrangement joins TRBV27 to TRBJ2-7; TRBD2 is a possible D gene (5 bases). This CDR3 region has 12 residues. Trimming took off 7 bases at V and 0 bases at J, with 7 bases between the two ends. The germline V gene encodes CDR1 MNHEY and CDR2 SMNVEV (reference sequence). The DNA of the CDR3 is TGTGCCAGCACGGGGAGCTCCTACGAGCAGTACTTC. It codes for CASTGSSYEQYF.

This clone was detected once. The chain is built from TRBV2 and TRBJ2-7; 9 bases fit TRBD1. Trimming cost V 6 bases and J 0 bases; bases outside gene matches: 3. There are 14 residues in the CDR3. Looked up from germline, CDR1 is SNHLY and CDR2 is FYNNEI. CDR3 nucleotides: TGTGCCAGCAGCCAGACAGGGGGCTCCTACGAGCAGTACTTC. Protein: CASSQTGGSYEQYF.

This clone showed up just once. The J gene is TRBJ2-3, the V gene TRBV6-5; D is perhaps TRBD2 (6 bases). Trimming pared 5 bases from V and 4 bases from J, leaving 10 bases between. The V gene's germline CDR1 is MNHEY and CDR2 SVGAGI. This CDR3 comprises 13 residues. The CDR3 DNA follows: TGTGCCAGCAGTCCCCCGGGAGCAGATACGCAGTATTTT. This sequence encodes CASSPPGADTQYF.

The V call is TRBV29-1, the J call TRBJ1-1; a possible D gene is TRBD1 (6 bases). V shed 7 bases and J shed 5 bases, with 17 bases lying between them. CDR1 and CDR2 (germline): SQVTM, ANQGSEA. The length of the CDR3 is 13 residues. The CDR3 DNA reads TGCAGCGCCCCAGGGTGGCAGGGGACTGAAGCTTTCTTT. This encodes CSAPGWQGTEAFF.

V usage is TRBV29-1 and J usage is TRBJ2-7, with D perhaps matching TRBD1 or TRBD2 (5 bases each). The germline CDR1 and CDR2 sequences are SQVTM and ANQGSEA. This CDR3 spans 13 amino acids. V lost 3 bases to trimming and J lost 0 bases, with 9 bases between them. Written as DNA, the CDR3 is TGCAGCGTTGACGGGGCCCCCTCCTACGAGCAGTACTTC. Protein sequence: CSVDGAPSYEQYF.

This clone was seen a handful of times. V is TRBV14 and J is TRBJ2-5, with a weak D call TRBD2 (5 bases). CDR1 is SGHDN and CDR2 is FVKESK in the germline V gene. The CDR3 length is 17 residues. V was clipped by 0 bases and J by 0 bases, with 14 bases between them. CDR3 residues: CASSQDQGSGYQETQYF. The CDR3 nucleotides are TGTGCCAGCAGCCAAGATCAAGGGTCGGGGTACCAAGAGACCCAGTACTTC.

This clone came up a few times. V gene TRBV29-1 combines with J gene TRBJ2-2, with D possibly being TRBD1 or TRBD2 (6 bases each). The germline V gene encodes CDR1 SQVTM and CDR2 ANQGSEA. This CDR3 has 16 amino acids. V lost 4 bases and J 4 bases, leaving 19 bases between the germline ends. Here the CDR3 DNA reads TGCAGCGTTGGAACGGTTGCGGGACACCCCACCGGGGAGCTGTTTTTT. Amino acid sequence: CSVGTVAGHPTGELFF.

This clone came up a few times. The CDR3 nucleotides read TGCAGCGTTGGGACAGGGGGACACTACGAGCAGTACTTC. Its translation is CSVGTGGHYEQYF. The rearrangement links TRBV29-1 to TRBJ2-7, with 10 bases that match TRBD1. CDR3 length equals 13 residues. Germline V gene sequence: CDR1 SQVTM, CDR2 ANQGSEA. With V trimmed by 4 bases and J by 3 bases, 3 bases remained unmatched.